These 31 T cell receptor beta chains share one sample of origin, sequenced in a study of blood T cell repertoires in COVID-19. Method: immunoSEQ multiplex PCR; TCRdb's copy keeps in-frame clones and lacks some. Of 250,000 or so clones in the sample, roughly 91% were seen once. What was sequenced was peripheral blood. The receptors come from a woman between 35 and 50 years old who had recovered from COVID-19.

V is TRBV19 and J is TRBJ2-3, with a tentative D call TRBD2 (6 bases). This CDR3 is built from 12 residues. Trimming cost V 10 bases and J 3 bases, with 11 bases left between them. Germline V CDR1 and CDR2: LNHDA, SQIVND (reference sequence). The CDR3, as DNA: TGTGCCACGGGGGTTGGGACAGATACGCAGTATTTT. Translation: CATGVGTDTQYF.

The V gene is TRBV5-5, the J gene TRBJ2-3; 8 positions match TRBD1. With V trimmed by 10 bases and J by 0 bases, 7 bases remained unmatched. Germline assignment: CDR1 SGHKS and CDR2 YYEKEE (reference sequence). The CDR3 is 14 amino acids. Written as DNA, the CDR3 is TGTGCCGGCCGGACAGGGAGAAGCACAGATACGCAGTATTTT. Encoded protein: CAGRTGRSTDTQYF.

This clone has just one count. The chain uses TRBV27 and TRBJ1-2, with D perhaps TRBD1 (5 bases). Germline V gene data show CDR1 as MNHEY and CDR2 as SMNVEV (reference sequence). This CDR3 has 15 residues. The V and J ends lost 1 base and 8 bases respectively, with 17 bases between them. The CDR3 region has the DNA TGTGCCAGCAGTTTATGGGGCAGATCTAGTAGGGGCTACACCTTC. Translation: CASSLWGRSSRGYTF.

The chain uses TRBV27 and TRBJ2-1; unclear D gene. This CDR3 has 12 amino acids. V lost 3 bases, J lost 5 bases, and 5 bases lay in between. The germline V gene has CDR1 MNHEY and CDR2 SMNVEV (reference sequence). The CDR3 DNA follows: TGTGCCAGCAGTTTGGTAGACAATGAGCAGTTCTTC. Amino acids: CASSLVDNEQFF.

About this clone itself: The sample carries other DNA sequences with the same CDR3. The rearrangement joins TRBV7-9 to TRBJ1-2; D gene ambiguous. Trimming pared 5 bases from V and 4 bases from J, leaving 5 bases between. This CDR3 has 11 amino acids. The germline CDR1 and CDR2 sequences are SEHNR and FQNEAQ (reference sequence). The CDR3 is CASSPGYGYTF. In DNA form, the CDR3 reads TGTGCCAGCAGCCCGGGCTATGGCTACACCTTC.

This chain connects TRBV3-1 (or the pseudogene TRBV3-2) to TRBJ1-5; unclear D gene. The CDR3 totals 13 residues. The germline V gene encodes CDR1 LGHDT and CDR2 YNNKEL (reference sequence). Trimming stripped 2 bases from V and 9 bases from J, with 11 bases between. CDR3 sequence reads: CASSQTGEGPQHF. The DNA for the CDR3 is TGTGCCAGCAGCCAAACGGGAGAGGGGCCCCAGCATTTT.

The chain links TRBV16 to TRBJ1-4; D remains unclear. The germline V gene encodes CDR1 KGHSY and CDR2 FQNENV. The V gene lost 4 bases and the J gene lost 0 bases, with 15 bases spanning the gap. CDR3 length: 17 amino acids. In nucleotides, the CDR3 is TGTGCCAGCAGCCCCCCCCTGACAACTCCAACTAATGAAAAACTGTTTTTT. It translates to CASSPPLTTPTNEKLFF.

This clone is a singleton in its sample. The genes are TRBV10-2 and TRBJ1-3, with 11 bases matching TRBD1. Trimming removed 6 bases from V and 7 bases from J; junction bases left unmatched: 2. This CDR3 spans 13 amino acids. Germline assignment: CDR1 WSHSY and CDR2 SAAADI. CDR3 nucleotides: TGCGCCAGCAGGAGGGACAGGGGGAACACCATATATTTT. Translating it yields CASRRDRGNTIYF.

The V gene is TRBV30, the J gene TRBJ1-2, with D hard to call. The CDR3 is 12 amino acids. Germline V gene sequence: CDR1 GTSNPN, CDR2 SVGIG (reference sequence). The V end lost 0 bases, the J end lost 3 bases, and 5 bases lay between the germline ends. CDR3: CAWSVEDYGYTF. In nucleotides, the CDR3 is TGTGCCTGGAGTGTAGAGGACTATGGCTACACCTTC.

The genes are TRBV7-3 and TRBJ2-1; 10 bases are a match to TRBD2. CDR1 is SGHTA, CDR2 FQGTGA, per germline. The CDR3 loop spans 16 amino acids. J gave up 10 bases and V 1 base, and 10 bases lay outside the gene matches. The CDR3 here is CASSLRAGLAGVEQFF. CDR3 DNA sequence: TGTGCCAGCAGCTTAAGGGCCGGTCTAGCGGGAGTCGAGCAGTTCTTC.

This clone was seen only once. CDR3 in DNA: TGTGCCAGCAGCCCCCTGGGGGGGGCACGCCAAGAGACCCAGTACTTC. It yields the protein CASSPLGGARQETQYF. The gene calls are TRBV11-3 and TRBJ2-5; D is perhaps TRBD2 (7 bases). The CDR3 is 16 amino acids. The V gene lost 5 bases and the J gene lost 1 base, with 17 bases spanning the gap. Germline values: CDR1 SGHNT, CDR2 YENEEA.

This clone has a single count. The CDR3 bases are TGTGCCAGCAGCGGGCGGGGGAAAAACATTCAGTACTTC. Encoded protein: CASSGRGKNIQYF. The chain has TRBV11-2 and TRBJ2-4; 7 bases are a match to TRBD2. Germline CDR1 reads SGHAT; CDR2 reads FQNNGV. V gave up 5 bases and J gave up 4 bases; unmatched junction bases: 2. CDR3 size: 13 residues.

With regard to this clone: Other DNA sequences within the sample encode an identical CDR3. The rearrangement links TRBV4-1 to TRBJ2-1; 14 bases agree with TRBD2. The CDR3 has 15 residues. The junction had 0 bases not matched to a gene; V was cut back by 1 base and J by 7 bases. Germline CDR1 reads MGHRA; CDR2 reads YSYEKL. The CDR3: CASSQGLAGGNEQFF. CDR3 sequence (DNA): TGCGCCAGCAGCCAAGGACTAGCGGGAGGGAATGAGCAGTTCTTC.

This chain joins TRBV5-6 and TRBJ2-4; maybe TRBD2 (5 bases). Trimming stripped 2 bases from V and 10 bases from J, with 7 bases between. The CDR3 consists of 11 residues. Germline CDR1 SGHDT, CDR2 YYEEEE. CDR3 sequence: CASSFSGIQYF. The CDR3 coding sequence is TGTGCCAGCAGCTTCTCGGGAATTCAGTACTTC. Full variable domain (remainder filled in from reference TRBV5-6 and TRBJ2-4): DAGVTQSPTHLIKTRGQQVTLRCSPKSGHDTVSWYQQALGQGPQFIFQYYEEEERQRGNFPDRFSGHQFPNYSSELNVNALLLGDSALYLCASSFSGIQYFGAGTRLSVL.

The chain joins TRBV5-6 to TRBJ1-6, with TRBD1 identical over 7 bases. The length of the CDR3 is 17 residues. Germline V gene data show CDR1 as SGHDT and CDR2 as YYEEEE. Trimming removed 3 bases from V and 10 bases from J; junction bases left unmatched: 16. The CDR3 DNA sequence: TGTGCCAGCAGCTCTTATACAGGGGACGGTGTAGGATCACCCCTCCACTTT. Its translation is CASSSYTGDGVGSPLHF.

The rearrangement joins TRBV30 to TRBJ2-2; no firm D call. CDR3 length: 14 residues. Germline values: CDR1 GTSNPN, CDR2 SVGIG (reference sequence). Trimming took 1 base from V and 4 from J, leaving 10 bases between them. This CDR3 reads CAWSGAMGTGELFF. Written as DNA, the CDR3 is TGTGCCTGGAGTGGGGCTATGGGCACCGGGGAGCTGTTTTTT.

CDR3 coding DNA: TGTGCCAGCAGTCCCCGGGGCGGGACAGGGCCCCTAAACTCTGGAAACACCATATATTTT. Its protein product is CASSPRGGTGPLNSGNTIYF. The chain is built from TRBV9 and TRBJ1-3; 9 bases fit TRBD1. Germline V CDR1 and CDR2: SGDLS, YYNGEE. The CDR3 runs to 20 residues. J lost 0 bases, V lost 5 bases, and 18 bases had no gene match.

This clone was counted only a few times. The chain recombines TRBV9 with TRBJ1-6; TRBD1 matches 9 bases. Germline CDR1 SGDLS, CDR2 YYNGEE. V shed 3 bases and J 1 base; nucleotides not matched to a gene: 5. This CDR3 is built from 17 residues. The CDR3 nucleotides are TGTGCCAGCAGCGGCCGGACAGGGGATTCCTATAATTCACCCCTCCACTTT. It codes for CASSGRTGDSYNSPLHF.

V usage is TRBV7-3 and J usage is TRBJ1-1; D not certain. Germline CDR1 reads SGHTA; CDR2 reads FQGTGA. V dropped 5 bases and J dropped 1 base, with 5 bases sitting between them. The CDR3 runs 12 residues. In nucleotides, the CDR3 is TGTGCCAGCAGCACCGGGAACACTGAAGCTTTCTTT. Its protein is CASSTGNTEAFF.

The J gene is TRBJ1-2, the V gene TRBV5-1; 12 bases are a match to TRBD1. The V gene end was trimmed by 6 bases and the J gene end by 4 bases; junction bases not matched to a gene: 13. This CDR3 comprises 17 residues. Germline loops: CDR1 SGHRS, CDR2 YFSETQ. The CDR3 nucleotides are TGCGCCAGCACCCCCCCGGGACAGGGGGCGCTGGGCTATGGCTACACCTTC. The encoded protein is CASTPPGQGALGYGYTF. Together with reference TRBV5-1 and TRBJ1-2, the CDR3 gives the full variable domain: KAGVTQTPRYLIKTRGQQVTLSCSPISGHRSVSWYQQTPGQGLQFLFEYFSETQRNKGNFPGRFSGRQFSNSRSEMNVSTLELGDSALYLCASTPPGQGALGYGYTFGSGTRLTVV.

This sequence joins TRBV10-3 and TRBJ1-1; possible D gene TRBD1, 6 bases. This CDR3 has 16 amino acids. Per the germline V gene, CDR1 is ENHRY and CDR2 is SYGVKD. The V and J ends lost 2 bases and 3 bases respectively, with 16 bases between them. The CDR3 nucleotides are TGTGCCATCAGTGAGCCGGGGAAGGGGGGGGACACTGAAGCTTTCTTT. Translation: CAISEPGKGGDTEAFF.

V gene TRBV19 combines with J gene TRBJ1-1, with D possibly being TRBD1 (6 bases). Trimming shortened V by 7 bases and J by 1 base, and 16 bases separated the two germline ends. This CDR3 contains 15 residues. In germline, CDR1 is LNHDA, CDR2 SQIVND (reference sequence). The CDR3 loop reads CASTMGGAPNTEAFF. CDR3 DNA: TGTGCCAGTACCATGGGGGGGGCGCCGAACACTGAAGCTTTCTTT.

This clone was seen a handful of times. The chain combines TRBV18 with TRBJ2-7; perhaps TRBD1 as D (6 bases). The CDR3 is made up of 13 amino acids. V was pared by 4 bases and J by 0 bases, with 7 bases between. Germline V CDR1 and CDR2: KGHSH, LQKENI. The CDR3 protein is CASSRDNSYEQYF. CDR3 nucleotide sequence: TGTGCCAGCTCACGGGACAACTCCTACGAGCAGTACTTC. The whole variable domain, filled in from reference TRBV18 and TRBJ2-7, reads NAGVMQNPRHLVRRRGQEARLRCSPMKGHSHVYWYRQLPEEGLKFMVYLQKENIIDESGMPKERFSAEFPKEGPSILRIQQVVRGDSAAYFCASSRDNSYEQYFGPGTRLTVT.

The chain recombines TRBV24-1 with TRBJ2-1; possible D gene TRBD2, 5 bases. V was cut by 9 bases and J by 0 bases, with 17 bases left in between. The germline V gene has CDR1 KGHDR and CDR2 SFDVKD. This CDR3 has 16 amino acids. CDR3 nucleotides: TGTGCCACCGCGGGTGTTGGGGAGAGCTCCTACAATGAGCAGTTCTTC. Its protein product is CATAGVGESSYNEQFF.

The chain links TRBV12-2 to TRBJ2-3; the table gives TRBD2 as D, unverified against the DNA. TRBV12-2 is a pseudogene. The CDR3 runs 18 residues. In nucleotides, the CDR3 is TGTGCAAGTCGCCTTGGGGCCGGGGGGGAGGCCTCCACAGATACGCAGTATTTT. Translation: CASRLGAGGEASTDTQYF.

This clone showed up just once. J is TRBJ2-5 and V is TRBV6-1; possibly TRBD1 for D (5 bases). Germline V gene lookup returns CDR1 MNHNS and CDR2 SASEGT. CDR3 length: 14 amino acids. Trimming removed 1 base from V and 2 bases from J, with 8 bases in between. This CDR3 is CASSEGTLQETQYF. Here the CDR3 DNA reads TGTGCCAGCAGTGAAGGGACACTACAAGAGACCCAGTACTTC.

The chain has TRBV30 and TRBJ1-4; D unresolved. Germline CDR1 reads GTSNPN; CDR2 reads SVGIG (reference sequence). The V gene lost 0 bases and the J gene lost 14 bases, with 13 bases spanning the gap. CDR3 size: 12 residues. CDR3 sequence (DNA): TGTGCCTGGAGTGTTGGTCTAGAAACCCTGTTTTTT. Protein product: CAWSVGLETLFF. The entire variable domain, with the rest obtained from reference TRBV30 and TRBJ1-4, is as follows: SQTIHQWPATLVQPVGSPLSLECTVEGTSNPNLYWYRQAAGRGLQLLFYSVGIGQISSEVPQNLSASRPQDRQFILSSKKLLLSDSGFYLCAWSVGLETLFFGSGTQLSVL.

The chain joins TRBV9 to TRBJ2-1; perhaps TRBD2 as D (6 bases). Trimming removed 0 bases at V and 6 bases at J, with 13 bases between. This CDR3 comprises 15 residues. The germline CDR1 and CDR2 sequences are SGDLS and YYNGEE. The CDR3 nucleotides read TGTGCCAGCAGCGTAGGGGGCCGGAGGGGCAATGAGCAGTTCTTC. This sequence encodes CASSVGGRRGNEQFF.

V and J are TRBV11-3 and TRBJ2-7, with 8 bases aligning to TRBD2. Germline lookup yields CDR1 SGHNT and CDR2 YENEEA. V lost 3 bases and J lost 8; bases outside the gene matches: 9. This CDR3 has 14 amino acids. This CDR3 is CASSLSGGPSKQYF. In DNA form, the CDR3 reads TGTGCCAGCAGCTTGAGCGGGGGCCCCTCCAAGCAGTACTTC.

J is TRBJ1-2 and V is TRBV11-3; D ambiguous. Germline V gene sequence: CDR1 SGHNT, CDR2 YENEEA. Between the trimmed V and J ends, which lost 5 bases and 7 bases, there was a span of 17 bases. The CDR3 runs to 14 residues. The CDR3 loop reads CASSALRSSAGYTF. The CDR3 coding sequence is TGTGCCAGCAGCGCCCTCAGGTCGTCCGCTGGCTACACCTTC.

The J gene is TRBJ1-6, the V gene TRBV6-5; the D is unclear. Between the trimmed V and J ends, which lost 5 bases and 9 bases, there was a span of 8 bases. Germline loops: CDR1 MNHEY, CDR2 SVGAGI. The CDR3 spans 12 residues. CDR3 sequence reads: CASSNPGSPLHF. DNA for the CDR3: TGTGCCAGCAGTAACCCAGGTTCACCCCTCCACTTT.